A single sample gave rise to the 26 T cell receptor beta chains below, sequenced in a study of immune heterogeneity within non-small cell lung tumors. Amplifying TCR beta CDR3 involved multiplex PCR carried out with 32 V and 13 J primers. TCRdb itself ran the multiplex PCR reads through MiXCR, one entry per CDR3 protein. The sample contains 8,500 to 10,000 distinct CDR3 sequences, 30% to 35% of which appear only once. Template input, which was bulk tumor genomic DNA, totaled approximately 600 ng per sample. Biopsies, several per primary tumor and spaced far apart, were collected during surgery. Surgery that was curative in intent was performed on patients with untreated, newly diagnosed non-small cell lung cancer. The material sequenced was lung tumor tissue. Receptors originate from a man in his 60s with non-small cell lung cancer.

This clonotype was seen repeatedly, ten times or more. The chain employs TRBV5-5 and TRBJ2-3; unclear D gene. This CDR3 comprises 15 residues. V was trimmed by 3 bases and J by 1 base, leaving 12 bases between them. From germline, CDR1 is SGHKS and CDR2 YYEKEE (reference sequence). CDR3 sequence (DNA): TGTGCCAGCAGCTCCTTAGTATCGGGCACAGATACGCAGTATTTT. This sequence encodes CASSSLVSGTDTQYF.

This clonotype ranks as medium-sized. The CDR3 region is CASSYKGTGGPNYGYTF. CDR3 nucleotides: TGTGCCAGCAGTTATAAAGGGACAGGGGGGCCTAACTATGGCTACACCTTC. The chain employs TRBV6-1 and TRBJ1-2; 11 nucleotides align to TRBD1. Germline-derived CDR1 and CDR2 are MNHNS and SASEGT. The CDR3 extends over 17 amino acids. J was trimmed by 0 bases and V by 5 bases; bases with no gene match: 8.

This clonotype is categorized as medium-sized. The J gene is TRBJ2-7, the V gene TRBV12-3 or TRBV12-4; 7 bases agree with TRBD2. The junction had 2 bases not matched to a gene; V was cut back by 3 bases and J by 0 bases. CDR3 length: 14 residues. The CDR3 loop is CASSLGGSSYEQYF. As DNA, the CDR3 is TGTGCCAGCAGTTTGGGGGGGAGCTCCTACGAGCAGTACTTC.

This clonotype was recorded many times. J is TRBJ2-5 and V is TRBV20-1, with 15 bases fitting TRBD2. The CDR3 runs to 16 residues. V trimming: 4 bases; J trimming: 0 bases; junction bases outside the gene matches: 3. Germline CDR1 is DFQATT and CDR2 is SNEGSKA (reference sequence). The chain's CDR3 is CSATGTSGRHQETQYF. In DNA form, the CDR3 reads TGCAGTGCTACCGGGACTAGCGGGAGGCACCAAGAGACCCAGTACTTC.

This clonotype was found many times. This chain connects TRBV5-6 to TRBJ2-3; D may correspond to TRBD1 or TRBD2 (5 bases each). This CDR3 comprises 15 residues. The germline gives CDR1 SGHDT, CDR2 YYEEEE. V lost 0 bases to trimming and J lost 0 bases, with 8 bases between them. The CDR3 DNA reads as TGTGCCAGCAGCTTGGTGGGGGTTAGCACAGATACGCAGTATTTT. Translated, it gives CASSLVGVSTDTQYF. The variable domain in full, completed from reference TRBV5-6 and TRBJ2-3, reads DAGVTQSPTHLIKTRGQQVTLRCSPKSGHDTVSWYQQALGQGPQFIFQYYEEEERQRGNFPDRFSGHQFPNYSSELNVNALLLGDSALYLCASSLVGVSTDTQYFGPGTRLTVL.

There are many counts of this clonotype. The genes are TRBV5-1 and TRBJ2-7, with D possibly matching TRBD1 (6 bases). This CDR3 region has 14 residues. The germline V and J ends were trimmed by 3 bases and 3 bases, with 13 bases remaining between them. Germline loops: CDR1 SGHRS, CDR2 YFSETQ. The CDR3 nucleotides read TGCGCCAGCAGCTCGCAGGGGTCTGGCTACGAGCAGTACTTC. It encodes CASSSQGSGYEQYF.

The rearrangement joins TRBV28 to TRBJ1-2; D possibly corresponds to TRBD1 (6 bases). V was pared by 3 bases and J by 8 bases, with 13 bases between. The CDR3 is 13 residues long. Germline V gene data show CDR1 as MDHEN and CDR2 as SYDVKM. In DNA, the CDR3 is TGTGCCAGCAGTTTGGGGGGCCGGGGAGGCTACACCTTC. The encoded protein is CASSLGGRGGYTF.

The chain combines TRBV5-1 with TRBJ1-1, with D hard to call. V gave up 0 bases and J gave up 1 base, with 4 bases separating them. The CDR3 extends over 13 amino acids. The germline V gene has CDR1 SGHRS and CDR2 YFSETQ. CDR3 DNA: TGCGCCAGCAGCTTGGAGGGGAACACTGAAGCTTTCTTT. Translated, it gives CASSLEGNTEAFF.

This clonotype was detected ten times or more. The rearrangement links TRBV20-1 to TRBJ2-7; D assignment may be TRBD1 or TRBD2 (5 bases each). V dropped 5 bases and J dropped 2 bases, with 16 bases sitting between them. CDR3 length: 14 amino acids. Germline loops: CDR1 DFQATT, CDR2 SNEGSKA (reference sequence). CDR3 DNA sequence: TGCAGTGCTTCCTCGGACGTGGGGGCCTACGAGCAGTACTTC. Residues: CSASSDVGAYEQYF.

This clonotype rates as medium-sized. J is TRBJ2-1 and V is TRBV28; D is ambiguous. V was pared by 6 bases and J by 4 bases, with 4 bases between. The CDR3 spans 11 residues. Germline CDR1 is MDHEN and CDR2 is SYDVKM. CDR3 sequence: CASRDYNEQFF. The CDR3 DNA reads TGTGCCAGCAGGGATTACAATGAGCAGTTCTTC.

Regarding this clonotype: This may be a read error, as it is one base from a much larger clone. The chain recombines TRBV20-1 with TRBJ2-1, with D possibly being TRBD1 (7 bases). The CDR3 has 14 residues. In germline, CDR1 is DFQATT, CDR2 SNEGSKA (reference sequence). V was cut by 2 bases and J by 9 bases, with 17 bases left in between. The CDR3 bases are TGCAGTGCTAGATCCGGGTCGCGGGACAGTGAGCAGTTCTTC. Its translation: CSARSGSRDSEQFF.

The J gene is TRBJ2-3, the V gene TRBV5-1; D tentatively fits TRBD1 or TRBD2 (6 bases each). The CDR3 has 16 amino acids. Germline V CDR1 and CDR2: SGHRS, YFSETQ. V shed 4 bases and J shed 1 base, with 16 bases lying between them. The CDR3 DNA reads TGCGCCAGCAGCAGAAGGGGGGCAGGGGGCACAGATACGCAGTATTTT. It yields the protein CASSRRGAGGTDTQYF.

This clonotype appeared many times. Here the CDR3 reads CASSVGQPNTEAFF. CDR3 DNA: TGTGCCAGCAGTGTGGGACAGCCGAACACTGAAGCTTTCTTT. The chain links TRBV12-3 or TRBV12-4 to TRBJ1-1, with 7 bases fitting TRBD1. V lost 5 bases and J lost 1; bases outside the gene matches: 4. The CDR3 is 14 residues long.

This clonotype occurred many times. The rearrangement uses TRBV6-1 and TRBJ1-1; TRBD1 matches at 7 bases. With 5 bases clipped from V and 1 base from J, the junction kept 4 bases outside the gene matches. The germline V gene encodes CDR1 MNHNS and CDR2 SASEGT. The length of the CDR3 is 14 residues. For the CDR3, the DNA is TGTGCCAGCAGTTACGGGACAGAGAACACTGAAGCTTTCTTT. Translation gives CASSYGTENTEAFF.

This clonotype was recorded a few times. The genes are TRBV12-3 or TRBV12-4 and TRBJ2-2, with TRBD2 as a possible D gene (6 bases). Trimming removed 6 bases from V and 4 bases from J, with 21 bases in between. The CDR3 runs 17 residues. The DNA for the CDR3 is TGTGCCAGCAGACCCCCGAACACCAGGACTATCACCGGGGAGCTGTTTTTT. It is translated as CASRPPNTRTITGELFF.

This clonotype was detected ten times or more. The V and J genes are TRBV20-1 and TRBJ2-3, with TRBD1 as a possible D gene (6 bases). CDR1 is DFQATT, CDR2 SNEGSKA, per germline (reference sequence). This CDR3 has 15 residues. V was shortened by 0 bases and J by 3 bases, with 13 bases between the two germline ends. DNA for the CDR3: TGCAGTGCTAGAGATTTGCAGAGGGGGACAGATACGCAGTATTTT. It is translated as CSARDLQRGTDTQYF.

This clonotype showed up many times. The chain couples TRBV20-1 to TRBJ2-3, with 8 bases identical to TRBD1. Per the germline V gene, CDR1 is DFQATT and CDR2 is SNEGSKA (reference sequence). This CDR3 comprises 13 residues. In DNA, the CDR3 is TGCAGCGCCGTGGGACAGGCGACAGATACGCAGTATTTT. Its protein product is CSAVGQATDTQYF.

This CDR3 is CASSAGQGVTNEKLFF. The CDR3 region has the DNA TGTGCCAGCTCTGCCGGACAGGGAGTAACTAATGAAAAACTGTTTTTT. The genes are TRBV18 and TRBJ1-4; the match to TRBD1 covers 8 bases. The CDR3 is made up of 16 amino acids. Germline assignment: CDR1 KGHSH and CDR2 LQKENI. The junction had 7 bases not matched to a gene; V was cut back by 6 bases and J by 1 base.

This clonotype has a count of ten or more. CDR3 sequence (DNA): TGTGCCAGCAGCTTCGGACTAGCGGGACACAATGAGCAGTTCTTC. This codes for CASSFGLAGHNEQFF. The chain couples TRBV7-7 to TRBJ2-1; 12 bases line up with TRBD2. Germline-derived CDR1 and CDR2 are SSHAT and FNYEAQ (reference sequence). The CDR3 covers 15 residues. V lost 3 bases, J lost 5 bases, and 2 bases stayed unmatched.

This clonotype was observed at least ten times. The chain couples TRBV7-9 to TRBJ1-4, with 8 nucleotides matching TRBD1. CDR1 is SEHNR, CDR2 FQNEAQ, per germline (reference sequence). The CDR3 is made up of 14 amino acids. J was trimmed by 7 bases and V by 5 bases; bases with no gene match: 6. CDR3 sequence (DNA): TGTGCCAGCAGCCCCGACAGGGGTTTTGAAAAACTGTTTTTT. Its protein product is CASSPDRGFEKLFF.

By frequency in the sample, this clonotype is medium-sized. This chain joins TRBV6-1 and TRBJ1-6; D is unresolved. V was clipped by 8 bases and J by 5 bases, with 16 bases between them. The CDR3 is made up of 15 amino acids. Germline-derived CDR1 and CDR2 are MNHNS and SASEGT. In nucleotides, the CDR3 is TGTGCCAGCCTAGGGCCCATTTTAAATAATTCACCCCTCCACTTT. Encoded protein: CASLGPILNNSPLHF.

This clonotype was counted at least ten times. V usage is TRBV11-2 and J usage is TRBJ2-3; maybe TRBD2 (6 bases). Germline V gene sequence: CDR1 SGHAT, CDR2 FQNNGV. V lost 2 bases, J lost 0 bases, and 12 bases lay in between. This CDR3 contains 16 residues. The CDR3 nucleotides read TGTGCCAGCAGCTTAATGGTAGCGGCTAGCACAGATACGCAGTATTTT. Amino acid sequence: CASSLMVAASTDTQYF.

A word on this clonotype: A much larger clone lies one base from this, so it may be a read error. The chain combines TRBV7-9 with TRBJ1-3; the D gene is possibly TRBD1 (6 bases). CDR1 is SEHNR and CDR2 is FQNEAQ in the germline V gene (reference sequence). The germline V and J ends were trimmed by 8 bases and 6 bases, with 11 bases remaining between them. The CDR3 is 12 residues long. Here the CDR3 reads CASGRTENTIYF. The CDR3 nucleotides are TGTGCCAGCGGTAGGACAGAAAACACCATATATTTT.

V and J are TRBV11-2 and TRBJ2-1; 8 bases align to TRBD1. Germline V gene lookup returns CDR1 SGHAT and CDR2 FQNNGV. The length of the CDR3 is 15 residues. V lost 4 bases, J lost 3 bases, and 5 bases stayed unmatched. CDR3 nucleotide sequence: TGTGCCAGCAGCTCCGGGACAGGAGTCTACAATGAGCAGTTCTTC. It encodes CASSSGTGVYNEQFF.

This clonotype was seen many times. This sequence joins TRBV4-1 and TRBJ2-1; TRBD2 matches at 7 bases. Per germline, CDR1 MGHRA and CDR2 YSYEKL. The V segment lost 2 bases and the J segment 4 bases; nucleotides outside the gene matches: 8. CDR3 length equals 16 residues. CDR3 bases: TGCGCCAGCAGCCAAAAAGCGGGACTTGAATACAATGAGCAGTTCTTC. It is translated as CASSQKAGLEYNEQFF.

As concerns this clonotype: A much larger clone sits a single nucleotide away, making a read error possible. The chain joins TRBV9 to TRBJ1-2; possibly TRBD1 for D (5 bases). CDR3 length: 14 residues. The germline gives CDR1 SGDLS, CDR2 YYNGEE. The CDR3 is CACSSLTANYGYTF. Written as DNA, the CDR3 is TGTGCCTGCAGCTCTCTGACAGCCAACTATGGCTACACCTTC.